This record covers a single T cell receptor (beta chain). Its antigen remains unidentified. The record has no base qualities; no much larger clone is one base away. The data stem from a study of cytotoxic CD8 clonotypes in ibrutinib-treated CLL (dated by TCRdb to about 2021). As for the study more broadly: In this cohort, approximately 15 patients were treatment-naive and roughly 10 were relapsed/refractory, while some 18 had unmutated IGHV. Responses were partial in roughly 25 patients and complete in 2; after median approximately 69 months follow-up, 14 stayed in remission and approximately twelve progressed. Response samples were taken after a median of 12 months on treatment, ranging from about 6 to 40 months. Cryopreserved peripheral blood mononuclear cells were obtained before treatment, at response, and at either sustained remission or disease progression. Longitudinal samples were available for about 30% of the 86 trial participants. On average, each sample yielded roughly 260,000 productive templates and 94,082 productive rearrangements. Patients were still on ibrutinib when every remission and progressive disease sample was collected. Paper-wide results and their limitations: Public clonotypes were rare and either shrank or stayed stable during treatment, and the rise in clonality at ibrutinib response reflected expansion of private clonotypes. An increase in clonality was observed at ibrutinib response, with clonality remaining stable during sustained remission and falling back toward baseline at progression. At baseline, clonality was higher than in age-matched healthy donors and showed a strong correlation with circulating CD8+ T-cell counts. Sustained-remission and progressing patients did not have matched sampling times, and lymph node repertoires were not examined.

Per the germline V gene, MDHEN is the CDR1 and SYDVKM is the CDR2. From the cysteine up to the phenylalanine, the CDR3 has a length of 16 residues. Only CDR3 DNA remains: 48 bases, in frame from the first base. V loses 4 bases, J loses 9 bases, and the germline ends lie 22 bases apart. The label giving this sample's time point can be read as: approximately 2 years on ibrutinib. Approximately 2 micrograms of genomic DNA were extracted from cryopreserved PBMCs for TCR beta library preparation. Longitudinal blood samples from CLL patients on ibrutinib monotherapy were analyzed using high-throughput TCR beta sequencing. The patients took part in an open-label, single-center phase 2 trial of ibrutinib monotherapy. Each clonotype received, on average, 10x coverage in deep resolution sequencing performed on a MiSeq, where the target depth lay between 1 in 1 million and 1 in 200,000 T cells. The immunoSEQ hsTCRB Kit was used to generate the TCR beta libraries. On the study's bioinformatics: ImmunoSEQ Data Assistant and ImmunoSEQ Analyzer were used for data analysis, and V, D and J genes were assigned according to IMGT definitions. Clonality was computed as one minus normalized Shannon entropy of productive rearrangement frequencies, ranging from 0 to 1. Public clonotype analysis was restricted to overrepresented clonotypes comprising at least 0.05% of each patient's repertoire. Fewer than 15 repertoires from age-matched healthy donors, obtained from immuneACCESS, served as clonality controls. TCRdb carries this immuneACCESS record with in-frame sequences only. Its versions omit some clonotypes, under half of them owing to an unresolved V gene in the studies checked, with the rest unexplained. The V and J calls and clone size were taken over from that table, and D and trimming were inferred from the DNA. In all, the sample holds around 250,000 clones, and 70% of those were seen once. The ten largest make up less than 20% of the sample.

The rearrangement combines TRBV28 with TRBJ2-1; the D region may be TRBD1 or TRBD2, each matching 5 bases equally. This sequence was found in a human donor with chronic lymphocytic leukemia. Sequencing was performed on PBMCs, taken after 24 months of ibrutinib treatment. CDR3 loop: CASSSTGAGTGVEQFF. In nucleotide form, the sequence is TGTGCCAGCAGTTCCACCGGGGCCGGGACCGGGGTTGAGCAGTTCTTC. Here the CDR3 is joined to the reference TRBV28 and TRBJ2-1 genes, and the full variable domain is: DVKVTQSSRYLVKRTGEKVFLECVQDMDHENMFWYRQDPGLGLRLIYFSYDVKMKEKGDIPEGYSVSREKKERFSLILESASTNQTSMYLCASSSTGAGTGVEQFFGPGTRLTVL.